Here is one T cell receptor (beta chain) with its context. Its antigen is unknown. The PCR ran on 60 Vbeta and 13 Jbeta primers. Sequencing was performed with immunoSEQ multiplex PCR; in TCRdb, only in-frame clones are kept and a portion is missing. The sample carries approximately 150,000 clones, over 60% recorded once. The entry originates in a study of cytomegalovirus exposure and HLA in healthy donors. Whole-study findings and limits: Most TCR beta V segments were productive about 87% or about 30% of the time in an earlier analysis. According to reports, the classifier identified cytomegalovirus status with high specificity and sensitivity.

In germline, CDR1 is SGHNT, CDR2 YYREEE (reference sequence). The CDR3 loop spans 19 amino acids. The germline V and J ends were trimmed by 3 bases and 0 bases, with 24 bases remaining between them. The origin of this receptor is a man aged 40-55 years in good health and CMV-seronegative. The chain joins TRBV5-4 to TRBJ2-5; the D gene is possibly TRBD2 (6 bases). Material for sequencing was PBMCs. DNA of the CDR3: TGTGCCAGCAGCTCGGGGCGAGGAATCGGGGGAGCGTACCAAGAGACCCAGTACTTC. As protein: CASSSGRGIGGAYQETQYF.